These 16 T cell receptor beta chains were sequenced from one sample in a study of cytomegalovirus exposure and HLA in healthy donors. The assay was immunoSEQ multiplex PCR, and TCRdb's table has in-frame clones only and misses some. Of about 140,000 clones in the sample, around 85% are singletons; the top ten hold just under 3%. Specimen: PBMCs. The receptors originated from a man aged 18-30 years in good health and CMV-seronegative.

This sequence joins TRBV5-6 and TRBJ1-1; 9 nucleotides line up with TRBD1. This CDR3 is built from 12 residues. Trimming removed 4 bases from V and 11 bases from J; junction bases left unmatched: 6. CDR1 is SGHDT and CDR2 is YYEEEE in the germline V gene. CDR3 coding DNA: TGTGCCAGCAGCCTTGGGGACAGGGCGGCTTTCTTT. It yields the protein CASSLGDRAAFF.

The CDR3: CASGLDRVVQYF. The CDR3 DNA reads as TGTGCTAGTGGTTTGGACAGGGTGGTTCAGTACTTC. V usage is TRBV12-5 and J usage is TRBJ2-4; D is perhaps TRBD1 (6 bases). CDR3 size: 12 residues. Trimming removed 1 base at V and 11 bases at J, with 9 bases between. The germline V gene encodes CDR1 LGHNT and CDR2 FRNRAP.

V usage is TRBV6-1 and J usage is TRBJ2-3; unclear D gene. CDR3 length: 15 residues. Trimming took 4 bases from V and 0 from J, leaving 11 bases between them. Germline lookup yields CDR1 MNHNS and CDR2 SASEGT. CDR3 residues: CASSVWPLSTDTQYF. The CDR3 DNA follows: TGTGCCAGCAGTGTTTGGCCTCTGAGCACAGATACGCAGTATTTT.

The table lists this clone with a count of one. V gene TRBV2 combines with J gene TRBJ2-7; a possible D gene is TRBD1 (5 bases). CDR3 length: 14 residues. The germline V and J ends were trimmed by 7 bases and 0 bases, with 13 bases remaining between them. Germline loops: CDR1 SNHLY, CDR2 FYNNEI. CDR3 sequence (DNA): TGTGCCAGCAAATCAGGGCCTAGCTCCTACGAGCAGTACTTC. Protein sequence: CASKSGPSSYEQYF.

The CDR3 DNA follows: TGTGCCAGCAGCTTGGGGAGGGTCTCAGAGACCCAGTACTTC. It is translated as CASSLGRVSETQYF. This chain joins TRBV7-8 and TRBJ2-5, with TRBD2 matching over 7 bases. CDR1 SGHVS and CDR2 FQNEAQ come from the germline V gene. The CDR3 sequence is 14 residues long. Unmatched junction bases numbered 5, after V lost 3 bases and J lost 4 bases.

CDR3 DNA: TGTGCCAGCAGTGTAGACAGAATGAAAGCTAATCCTAGCAATCAGCCCCAGCATTTT. It specifies CASSVDRMKANPSNQPQHF. The chain links TRBV2 to TRBJ1-5, with D possibly being TRBD1 (5 bases). Trimming removed 4 bases from V and 0 bases from J, with 22 bases in between. Germline lookup yields CDR1 SNHLY and CDR2 FYNNEI. The CDR3 is 19 amino acids.

This chain connects TRBV6-1 to TRBJ1-6; no firm D call. The CDR3 runs 17 residues. CDR1 and CDR2 from the germline V gene are MNHNS and SASEGT. Trimming pared 2 bases from V and 5 bases from J, leaving 16 bases between. The CDR3 loop is CASSEFQTSWDNSPLHF. CDR3 nucleotide sequence: TGTGCCAGCAGTGAATTCCAGACAAGTTGGGATAATTCACCCCTCCACTTT.

The J gene is TRBJ2-7, the V gene TRBV28; tentative D call: TRBD1 (6 bases). Germline V gene sequence: CDR1 MDHEN, CDR2 SYDVKM. Trimming cost V 5 bases and J 2 bases, with 16 bases left between them. The CDR3 consists of 15 residues. DNA for the CDR3: TGTGCCAGCAGTAGCCCCGGGACATCGGCCTACGAGCAGTACTTC. Translating gives CASSSPGTSAYEQYF.

A few counts support this clone. This chain links TRBV25-1 with TRBJ1-5; the match to TRBD1 covers 9 bases. Germline V gives CDR1 MGHDK, CDR2 SYGVNS. The ends lost 2 bases at V and 5 bases at J; junction bases unmatched: 1. This CDR3 comprises 14 residues. In DNA form, the CDR3 reads TGTGCCAGCAGTGAACGGACAGGGGATCAGCCCCAGCATTTT. Translating gives CASSERTGDQPQHF.

The chain is built from TRBV5-6 and TRBJ2-3; D perhaps matches TRBD1 (6 bases). V gave up 1 base and J gave up 2 bases, with 11 bases separating them. CDR1 is SGHDT, CDR2 YYEEEE, per germline. CDR3 size: 15 residues. The CDR3 DNA sequence: TGTGCCAGCAGCTTGCAGGGGTGGGACACAGATACGCAGTATTTT. It yields the protein CASSLQGWDTDTQYF.

This sequence joins TRBV2 and TRBJ2-7; D is unclear. The CDR3 has 11 amino acids. Trimming shortened V by 4 bases and J by 3 bases, and 4 bases separated the two germline ends. In germline, CDR1 is SNHLY, CDR2 FYNNEI. The CDR3 loop reads CASSAIYEQYF. In nucleotides, the CDR3 is TGTGCCAGCAGTGCCATCTACGAGCAGTACTTC.

The chain links TRBV10-1 to TRBJ2-3; tentative D call: TRBD1 (6 bases). V was pared by 2 bases and J by 4 bases, with 22 bases between. This CDR3 is built from 18 residues. Looked up from germline, CDR1 is WNHNN and CDR2 is SYGVQD (reference sequence). The CDR3 nucleotides are TGCGCCAGCAGTGAGGACCCCGACAGTTCTTGGGGGCCAGATACGCAGTATTTT. It translates to CASSEDPDSSWGPDTQYF.

V gene TRBV30 combines with J gene TRBJ2-7; possibly TRBD2 for D (5 bases). V lost 0 bases and J 0 bases, leaving 15 bases between the germline ends. Germline lookup yields CDR1 GTSNPN and CDR2 SVGIG (reference sequence). This CDR3 is 16 amino acids long. The CDR3 region is CAWSVQSLVNSYEQYF. The CDR3 nucleotides read TGTGCCTGGAGTGTACAATCACTAGTGAACTCCTACGAGCAGTACTTC.

V gene TRBV5-1 combines with J gene TRBJ2-4, with D perhaps TRBD1 (6 bases). CDR3 length: 18 residues. CDR1 and CDR2 (germline): SGHRS, YFSETQ. The germline V and J ends were trimmed by 0 bases and 0 bases, with 16 bases remaining between them. The CDR3 sequence is CASSLVGGYSLAKNIQYF. The CDR3 region has the DNA TGCGCCAGCAGCTTGGTAGGGGGTTACAGTTTAGCCAAAAACATTCAGTACTTC.

The rearrangement uses TRBV28 and TRBJ2-6; no clear D. The CDR3 spans 14 residues. CDR1 is MDHEN, CDR2 SYDVKM, per germline. Trimming took 8 bases from V and 1 from J, leaving 9 bases between them. The CDR3 bases are TGTGCCAGCGATCCCCGGTCTGGGGCCAACGTCCTGACTTTC. Translated, it gives CASDPRSGANVLTF.

There are a few counts of this clone. Other DNA sequences within the sample encode an identical CDR3. CDR3 sequence: CASSLGQGDGYTF. CDR3 nucleotide sequence: TGCGCCAGCAGCTTAGGACAGGGTGATGGCTACACCTTC. J is TRBJ1-2 and V is TRBV5-1; 8 bases map to TRBD1. Trimming cost V 2 bases and J 6 bases; bases outside gene matches: 3. The V gene's germline CDR1 is SGHRS and CDR2 YFSETQ. The CDR3 spans 13 residues.